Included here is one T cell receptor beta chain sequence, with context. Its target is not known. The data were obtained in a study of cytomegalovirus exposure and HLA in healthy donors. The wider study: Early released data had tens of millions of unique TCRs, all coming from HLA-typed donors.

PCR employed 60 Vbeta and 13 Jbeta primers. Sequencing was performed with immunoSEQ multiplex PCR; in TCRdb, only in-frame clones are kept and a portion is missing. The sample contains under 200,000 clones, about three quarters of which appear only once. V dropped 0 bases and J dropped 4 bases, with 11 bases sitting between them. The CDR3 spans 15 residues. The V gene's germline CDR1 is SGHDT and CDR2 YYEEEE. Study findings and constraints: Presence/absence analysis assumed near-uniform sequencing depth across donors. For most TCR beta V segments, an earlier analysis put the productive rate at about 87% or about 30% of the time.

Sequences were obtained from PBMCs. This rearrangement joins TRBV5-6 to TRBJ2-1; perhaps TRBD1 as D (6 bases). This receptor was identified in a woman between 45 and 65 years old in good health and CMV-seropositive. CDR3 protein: CASSLAGTNYNEQFF. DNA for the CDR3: TGTGCCAGCAGCTTGGCCGGGACAAATTACAATGAGCAGTTCTTC.